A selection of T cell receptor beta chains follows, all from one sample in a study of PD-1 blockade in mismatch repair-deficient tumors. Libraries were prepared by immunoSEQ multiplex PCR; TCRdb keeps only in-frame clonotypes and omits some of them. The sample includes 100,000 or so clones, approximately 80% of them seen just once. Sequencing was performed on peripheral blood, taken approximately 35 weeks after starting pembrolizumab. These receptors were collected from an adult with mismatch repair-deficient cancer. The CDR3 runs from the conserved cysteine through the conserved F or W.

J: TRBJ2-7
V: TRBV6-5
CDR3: CASRFQTGWEYEQYF

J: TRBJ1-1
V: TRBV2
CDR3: CASRARTGTMNTEAFF

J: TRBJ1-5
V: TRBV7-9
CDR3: CASSTLNQPQHF

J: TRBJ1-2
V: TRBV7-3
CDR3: CASSAGPANYGYTF

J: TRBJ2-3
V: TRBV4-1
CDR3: CASSHPEGGTGTDTQYF

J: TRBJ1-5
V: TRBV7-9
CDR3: CASSPPGDSNQPQHF

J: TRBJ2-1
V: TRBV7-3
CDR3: CASSLSGATYNEQFF

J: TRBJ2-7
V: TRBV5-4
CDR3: CASSWGGVGEQYF

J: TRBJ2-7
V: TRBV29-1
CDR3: CSVDKGEGEQYF

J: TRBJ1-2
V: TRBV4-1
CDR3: CASSQPNRASPHYGYTF

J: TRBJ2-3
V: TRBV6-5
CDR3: CASTNKGDTQYF

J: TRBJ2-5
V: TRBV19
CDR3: CATYGQGQETQYF

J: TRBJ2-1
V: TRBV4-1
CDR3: CASSPVFDGAREQFF

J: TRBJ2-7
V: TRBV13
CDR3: CASSFSSSYEQYF

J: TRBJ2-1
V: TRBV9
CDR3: CASSADLGTSGMYNEQFF

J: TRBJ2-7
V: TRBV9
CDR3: CASSPTGTGHYEQYF

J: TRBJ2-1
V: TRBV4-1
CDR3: CASSQVWREGRDEQFF

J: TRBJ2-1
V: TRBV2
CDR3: CASSVGNEQFF

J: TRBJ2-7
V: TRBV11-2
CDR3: CASSLSGKTYEQYF

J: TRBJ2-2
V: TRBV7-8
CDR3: CASSLRGLAGGPGELFF

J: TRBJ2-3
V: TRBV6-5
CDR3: CASSYSGGRGTDTQYF

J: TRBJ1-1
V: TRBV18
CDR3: CASSPEGTNTEAFF

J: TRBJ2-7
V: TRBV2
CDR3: CAEARGLGINEQYF

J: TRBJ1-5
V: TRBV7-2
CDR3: CASSLPGRNQPQHF

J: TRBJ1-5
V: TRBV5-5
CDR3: CASSYSSNQPQHF